The rows below give T cell receptor beta chains drawn from one sample of a study of glioma-infiltrating T cells after dendritic cell vaccination. Profiling relied on immunoSEQ multiplex PCR, and the TCRdb table lists in-frame clones only, not all of them. The profile shows more than 85,000 clones, about 83% of them singletons. The sequenced sample was blood, obtained before dendritic cell vaccination. The receptors were sampled from a human donor with glioblastoma. Each CDR3 is given with its conserved first and last residue. A D gene is named only where the DNA matches it firmly. Size tells how often a clone was seen (once, few, many) or the class of an expanded clone, and some rows leave it out.

V	D	J	size	CDR3	DNA
TRBV7-7	.	TRBJ2-1	.	CASSPGQSSEQFF	TGTGCTAGCAGCCCGGGACAATCAAGTGAGCAGTTCTTC
TRBV6-5	TRBD2	TRBJ2-3	.	CASSYRGLAGTDTQYF	TGTGCCAGCAGTTACAGGGGACTAGCGGGAACAGATACGCAGTATTTT
TRBV6-5	TRBD1	TRBJ2-7	.	CASTRGRGEQYF	TGTGCCAGCACCAGGGGGCGAGGAGAGCAGTACTTC
TRBV10-3	TRBD2	TRBJ2-7	.	CAIRQSSGPSSYEQYF	TGTGCCATCAGACAATCTAGCGGACCGAGCTCCTACGAGCAGTACTTC
TRBV25-1	.	TRBJ1-1	.	CASSQGLQAFF	TGTGCCAGCAGTCAGGGTCTCCAGGCTTTCTTT
TRBV5-1	TRBD2	TRBJ2-1	.	CASSFGAGGSYNEQFF	TGCGCCAGCAGCTTCGGAGCGGGAGGGTCCTACAATGAGCAGTTCTTC
TRBV13	.	TRBJ2-7	once	CASSLVQTNEQYF	TGTGCCAGCAGCTTAGTACAGACTAACGAGCAGTACTTC
TRBV4-1	TRBD1	TRBJ1-6	.	CASSQDLGQRSSYNSPLHF	TGCGCCAGCAGCCAAGATCTGGGACAGCGGAGCTCCTATAATTCACCCCTCCACTTT
TRBV7-9	TRBD2	TRBJ2-7	.	CASSRLTSGGTYEQYF	TGTGCCAGCAGCCGTCTGACTAGCGGGGGGACCTACGAGCAGTACTTC
TRBV5-1	TRBD1	TRBJ2-7	once	CASRPGGAGYEQYF	TGCGCCAGCAGGCCAGGGGGCGCGGGCTACGAGCAGTACTTC
TRBV19	.	TRBJ2-1	.	CASSMGADNEQFF	TGTGCCAGTAGTATGGGGGCTGACAATGAGCAGTTCTTC
TRBV2	TRBD1	TRBJ1-4	.	CASSSDRIEKLFF	TGTGCCAGCAGTTCGGACAGGATAGAAAAACTGTTTTTT
TRBV29-1	.	TRBJ1-1	few	CSVVSGVNTEAFF	TGCAGCGTTGTCTCAGGGGTGAACACTGAAGCTTTCTTT
TRBV7-9	.	TRBJ1-4	.	CASSLAQGNEKLFF	TGTGCCAGCAGCTTAGCGCAGGGAAATGAAAAACTGTTTTTT
TRBV6-1	.	TRBJ2-2	.	CASSGERGTGELFF	TGTGCCAGCAGTGGAGAAAGGGGGACCGGGGAGCTGTTTTTT
TRBV9	TRBD1	TRBJ2-3	.	CASSEGTDSTDTQYF	TGTGCCAGCAGCGAGGGGACAGATAGCACAGATACGCAGTATTTT
TRBV10-3	TRBD2	TRBJ2-1	.	CAISGGGASGREFYNEQFF	TGTGCCATCAGTGGAGGGGGGGCTAGCGGGAGGGAATTCTACAATGAGCAGTTCTTC
TRBV2	TRBD1	TRBJ1-1	.	CASSEQGTGRTEAFF	TGTGCCAGCAGTGAACAGGGGACAGGGAGGACTGAAGCTTTCTTT
TRBV27	.	TRBJ1-2	.	CASSFNKGDGYTF	TGTGCCAGCAGTTTCAATAAGGGGGATGGCTACACCTTC
TRBV7-2	TRBD1	TRBJ2-7	.	CASSLEIGTGAYEQYF	TGTGCCAGCAGCTTAGAAATCGGGACAGGGGCCTACGAGCAGTACTTC
TRBV10-3	.	TRBJ1-2	once	CAISDLGQALGYTF	TGTGCCATCAGTGATTTAGGCCAGGCCTTAGGCTACACCTTC
TRBV13	.	TRBJ2-1	.	CASSGRQGTYNEQFF	TGTGCCAGCAGCGGACGGCAGGGCACCTACAATGAGCAGTTCTTC
TRBV5-1	.	TRBJ1-1	.	CASSLGGDTEAFF	TGCGCCAGCAGCTTGGGGGGGGACACTGAAGCTTTCTTT
TRBV11-3	.	TRBJ1-1	.	CASSLQDNTEAFF	TGTGCCAGCAGCTTACAGGATAACACTGAAGCTTTCTTT
TRBV10-2	.	TRBJ2-1	.	CASSETGSYNEQFF	TGCGCCAGCAGTGAGACAGGGTCGTACAATGAGCAGTTCTTC
TRBV5-1	.	TRBJ2-1	once	CASSLSPGGTNEQFF	TGCGCCAGCAGCTTGAGTCCGGGGGGCACCAATGAGCAGTTCTTC
TRBV30	TRBD2	TRBJ2-7	.	CAWRVPMGTSGSSGYEQYF	TGTGCCTGGAGAGTCCCCATGGGGACTAGCGGGAGTAGCGGGTACGAGCAGTACTTC
TRBV5-1	.	TRBJ2-7	.	CASSPDSYEQYF	TGCGCCAGCAGCCCGGACAGCTACGAGCAGTACTTC
TRBV18	TRBD1	TRBJ2-1	once	CASSPRTGVYNEQFF	TGTGCCAGCTCACCACGGACAGGGGTTTACAATGAGCAGTTCTTC
TRBV5-6	.	TRBJ1-3	.	CASSLGIRGPGNTIYF	TGTGCTAGCAGCTTGGGCATCAGGGGACCAGGAAACACCATATATTTT
TRBV6-5	TRBD1	TRBJ1-2	.	CASMPGQGRRYTF	TGTGCCAGCATGCCGGGACAGGGGAGACGCTACACCTTC
TRBV5-1	.	TRBJ1-2	.	CASSLEQPRYGYTF	TGCGCCAGCAGCTTGGAACAGCCTCGGTATGGCTACACCTTC
TRBV5-6	.	TRBJ1-1	.	CASSPDTGRVATEAFF	TGTGCCAGCAGCCCAGACACAGGGAGGGTTGCAACTGAAGCTTTCTTT
TRBV5-1	TRBD1	TRBJ1-5	.	CASSATGVSNQPQHF	TGCGCCAGCAGCGCCACAGGGGTTAGCAATCAGCCCCAGCATTTT
TRBV2	.	TRBJ1-1	.	CASRTDMNTEAFF	TGTGCCTCCCGGACGGACATGAACACTGAAGCTTTCTTT
TRBV5-1	.	TRBJ2-7	.	CASSLGKGGYEQYF	TGCGCCAGCAGCTTGGGTAAAGGGGGCTACGAGCAGTACTTC
TRBV9	.	TRBJ2-3	.	CASSDEGGGHDTQYF	TGTGCCAGCAGCGACGAAGGGGGGGGGCACGATACGCAGTATTTT
TRBV19	.	TRBJ1-2	.	CASSIATWSLDGYTF	TGTGCCAGTAGTATAGCAACCTGGAGTTTAGATGGCTACACCTTC
TRBV6-1	TRBD1	TRBJ2-5	.	CASSGTGAQETQYF	TGTGCCAGCAGTGGGACAGGGGCCCAAGAGACCCAGTACTTC
TRBV7-8	.	TRBJ2-4	.	CASSEAGGPLAKNIQYF	TGTGCCAGCAGCGAAGCCGGGGGGCCCTTAGCCAAAAACATTCAGTACTTC
TRBV6-4	.	TRBJ2-3	.	CASSDSLATDTQYF	TGTGCCAGCAGTGACTCGCTAGCCACAGATACGCAGTATTTT
TRBV7-3	TRBD1	TRBJ2-6	.	CASSSTSPGTGDYSGANVLTF	TGTGCCAGCAGCTCCACCTCACCCGGGACAGGGGACTACTCTGGGGCCAACGTCCTGACTTTC